This T cell receptor (beta chain) stems from a study of T-cell reconstitution after alpha-beta-depleted transplantation in children. Study-level findings and limits: Counts and diversity of T cells one year after transplant came mostly from newly produced T cells. Where alpha-beta T cells came from about two months after transplant was reportedly several hundred expanded graft clones. The origin of high day-60 TCRbeta diversity in some patients lay in surviving recipient T cells and thymic progenitors.

To note about this clonotype: Its antigen is not identified.

For TCRbeta, the library was prepared with unique molecular identifiers. TCRdb analysed the PCR reads with MiXCR anew, one entry per CDR3 protein. The sample comprises about 830,000 distinct CDR3 sequences, approximately 15% of which are singletons, and around 4.5% rests with the top ten. The specimen was PBMCs, mostly from graft donor cells, collected 360 days after TCRalphabeta/CD19-depleted stem cell transplant. This sequence originates from a male patient between 10 and 17 years old who had a stem cell transplant for acute lymphoblastic leukemia, so the T cells may come from the graft donor.

The CDR3 loop is CASSRTPPGVRSGANVLTF. The CDR3 coding sequence is TGTGCCAGCTCACGAACGCCTCCGGGGGTCAGATCTGGGGCCAACGTCCTGACTTTC. The V call is TRBV18, the J call TRBJ2-6; perhaps TRBD2 as D (6 bases). V was clipped by 4 bases and J by 1 base, with 20 bases between them. The CDR3 runs 19 residues. The germline V gene encodes CDR1 KGHSH and CDR2 LQKENI. Full variable domain (missing parts from reference TRBV18 and TRBJ2-6): NAGVMQNPRHLVRRRGQEARLRCSPMKGHSHVYWYRQLPEEGLKFMVYLQKENIIDESGMPKERFSAEFPKEGPSILRIQQVVRGDSAAYFCASSRTPPGVRSGANVLTFGAGSRLTVL.